The 2 T cell receptor beta chains below were found in one sample sequenced in a study of T-cell reconstitution after alpha-beta-depleted transplantation in children (dated by TCRdb to the mid-2010s). Preparation of the library involved PCR. The reads were generated on an Illumina HiSeq 2500. TCR library preparation used molecular barcoding, with unique molecular identifiers applied to normalize quantification of the TCRbeta repertoire. TCRdb redid the processing of the public reads, applying fastp at Q25 and MiXCR, and retained in-frame beta chains. CDR3 protein duplicates are merged, each entry listing the most common genes and DNA. The sample table shows around 600,000 distinct CDR3 sequences, and 8% to 11% are seen once. Roughly 4% of the sample is taken by the ten largest. The specimen was PBMCs from the stem cell graft donor, collected from the stem cell graft. These receptor sequences come from a human donor who donated a stem cell graft to a child with acute myeloid leukemia.

This clonotype was found a few times. V and J are TRBV19 and TRBJ2-2, with TRBD1 identical over 8 bases. Trimming removed 5 bases from V and 4 bases from J; junction bases left unmatched: 9. Germline loops: CDR1 LNHDA, CDR2 SQIVND (reference sequence). The CDR3 totals 16 residues. CDR3 DNA sequence: TGTGCCAGTAGTCCTCGCCAGGGGGCACTCACCGGGGAGCTGTTTTTT. This sequence encodes CASSPRQGALTGELFF.

There are many counts of this clonotype. J is TRBJ2-7 and V is TRBV20-1; possibly TRBD2 for D (6 bases). The CDR3 totals 16 residues. V lost 3 bases and J 1 base, leaving 19 bases between the germline ends. Germline lookup yields CDR1 DFQATT and CDR2 SNEGSKA (reference sequence). The CDR3 nucleotides are TGCAGTGCTAGCCTTCCCCAGGGCGGGATGTCCTACGAGCAGTACTTC. Translating gives CSASLPQGGMSYEQYF.